Listed here are 18 T cell receptor beta chains from one sample, sequenced in a study of early T cells in non-severe SARS-CoV-2 infection (dated by TCRdb to about 2021). The receptor library was made with 5' RACE. Sequencer: NextSeq 500. The public reads were reprocessed in TCRdb via fastp at Q25 and MiXCR, keeping in-frame beta chains. Duplicate CDR3 protein sequences are folded into a single record with the most common DNA and genes. The sample yields approximately 70,000 distinct CDR3 sequences; 4.6% were counted once. Around 3.4% of the sample belongs to the ten largest clones. Sequences were derived from whole blood, sampled at baseline. These receptors all stem from an adult who was a healthcare worker with PCR-confirmed SARS-CoV-2 infection or an uninfected control (not recorded which). The donor label of this sample is uncertain.

The rearrangement joins TRBV7-9 to TRBJ2-7, with D possibly called TRBD1 or TRBD2 (5 bases each). Trimming pared 4 bases from V and 7 bases from J, leaving 8 bases between. This CDR3 spans 11 amino acids. Germline assignment: CDR1 SEHNR and CDR2 FQNEAQ (reference sequence). CDR3 loop: CASSSWGEQYF. The CDR3 region has the DNA TGTGCCAGCAGCTCCTGGGGGGAGCAGTACTTC.

This sequence joins TRBV27 and TRBJ2-5; D might be TRBD2 (6 bases). Trimming cost V 6 bases and J 1 base, with 15 bases left between them. This CDR3 spans 15 amino acids. The germline V gene has CDR1 MNHEY and CDR2 SMNVEV (reference sequence). CDR3 in amino acids: CASSLIPGLQETQYF. The CDR3 nucleotides are TGTGCCAGCAGCCTTATCCCGGGACTCCAAGAGACCCAGTACTTC.

This clonotype appeared many times. The CDR3 DNA reads as TGTGCCAGCAGCTTAGAATCTATCTATGGCTACACCTTC. Protein sequence: CASSLESIYGYTF. The chain employs TRBV7-8 and TRBJ1-2; D unresolved. The germline gives CDR1 SGHVS, CDR2 FQNEAQ. V was cut by 1 base and J by 4 bases, with 7 bases left in between. The CDR3 sequence is 13 residues long. The whole variable domain, remainder taken from reference TRBV7-8 and TRBJ1-2, is GAGVSQSPRYKVAKRGQDVALRCDPISGHVSLFWYQQALGQGPEFLTYFQNEAQLDKSGLPSDRFFAERPEGSVSTLKIQRTQQEDSAVYLCASSLESIYGYTFGSGTRLTVV.

J is TRBJ2-3 and V is TRBV3-1, with TRBD2 identical over 15 bases. V shed 4 bases, J shed 4 bases, and the junction held 9 bases outside the gene matches. The CDR3 has 18 amino acids. The germline V gene has CDR1 LGHDT and CDR2 YNNKEL (reference sequence). This CDR3 reads CASSRTSGGAWAADTQYF. CDR3 coding DNA: TGTGCCAGCAGCCGGACTAGCGGGGGGGCCTGGGCCGCAGATACGCAGTATTTT.

This clonotype was detected only a few times. In DNA, the CDR3 is TGTGCCAGCAGCTTAGCAGGTGTAGCCTACGAGCAGTACTTC. Its protein product is CASSLAGVAYEQYF. The V and J genes are TRBV7-9 and TRBJ2-7; D ambiguous. Between the trimmed V and J ends, which lost 0 bases and 2 bases, there was a span of 8 bases. The CDR3 extends over 14 amino acids. CDR1 is SEHNR and CDR2 is FQNEAQ in the germline V gene (reference sequence).

The gene calls are TRBV28 and TRBJ2-6; D may match TRBD1 or TRBD2 (6 bases each). The germline gives CDR1 MDHEN, CDR2 SYDVKM. V was pared by 2 bases and J by 0 bases, with 20 bases between. This CDR3 has 20 amino acids. CDR3 nucleotides: TGTGCCAGCAGTTTACGCGAAGGGGGGCAGGGTGCCTCTGGGGCCAACGTCCTGACTTTC. It specifies CASSLREGGQGASGANVLTF.

The sample holds a few counts of this clonotype. The J gene is TRBJ1-1, the V gene TRBV5-1, with D unclear. The V end was cut by 3 bases, the J end by 0 bases, with 12 bases between. Per germline, CDR1 SGHRS and CDR2 YFSETQ. There are 15 residues in the CDR3. The CDR3 DNA follows: TGCGCCAGCAGCTCTTCCCGGGCAGTGAACACTGAAGCTTTCTTT. Its translation: CASSSSRAVNTEAFF.

This rearrangement joins TRBV11-3 to TRBJ1-2; possibly TRBD1 for D (5 bases). CDR3 length equals 13 residues. Germline V gene lookup returns CDR1 SGHNT and CDR2 YENEEA. V lost 5 bases and J lost 1, with 8 bases in between. The CDR3 DNA reads TGTGCCAGCAGCCCCAGGGATAACTATGGCTACACCTTC. Amino acid sequence: CASSPRDNYGYTF.

This clonotype was seen ten or more times. The V and J genes are TRBV6-1 and TRBJ2-2, with D possibly called TRBD1 or TRBD2 (5 bases each). Trimming left V 6 bases short and J 0 bases short, with 11 bases between. This CDR3 has 15 amino acids. The germline V gene has CDR1 MNHNS and CDR2 SASEGT. DNA of the CDR3: TGTGCCAGCAGCCTAGGGACGGCGAACACCGGGGAGCTGTTTTTT. Translation gives CASSLGTANTGELFF.

In its sample, this clonotype ranks as medium-sized. At one boundary the junction diverges from the germline segment, which might be a read error. V usage is TRBV19 and J usage is TRBJ2-7, with TRBD1 identical over 8 bases. Germline CDR1 reads LNHDA; CDR2 reads SQIVND (reference sequence). This CDR3 contains 12 residues. In nucleotides, the CDR3 is TGTGCCAGCAGTACAGGGGGCTACGAGCAGTACTTC. Its protein is CASSTGGYEQYF.

The chain recombines TRBV5-4 with TRBJ1-1; the match to TRBD1 covers 8 bases. V gave up 2 bases and J gave up 4 bases; unmatched junction bases: 4. Germline V gene data show CDR1 as SGHNT and CDR2 as YYREEE (reference sequence). The CDR3 has 14 amino acids. CDR3 in DNA: TGTGCCAGCAGCTTTGGGGACAGGACCACTGAAGCTTTCTTT. Protein sequence: CASSFGDRTTEAFF.

This clonotype was picked up many times. V usage is TRBV5-1 and J usage is TRBJ2-7; D might be TRBD2 (7 bases). The CDR3 has 15 amino acids. Trimming pared 4 bases from V and 5 bases from J, leaving 19 bases between. Germline loops: CDR1 SGHRS, CDR2 YFSETQ. The CDR3 bases are TGCGCCAGCAGCACCGGTGGGGGGGCGCAGGACGAGCAGTACTTC. As protein: CASSTGGGAQDEQYF.

This clonotype was detected a few times. The genes are TRBV7-9 and TRBJ2-1; 7 bases align to TRBD1. From germline, CDR1 is SEHNR and CDR2 FQNEAQ (reference sequence). This CDR3 is 14 amino acids long. Germline trimming cut 3 bases from V and 6 bases from J; bases unmatched to any gene: 5. CDR3 DNA sequence: TGTGCCAGCAGCTTTCCCGGGACAGCCAATGAGCAGTTCTTC. It encodes CASSFPGTANEQFF. The whole variable domain, filled in from reference TRBV7-9 and TRBJ2-1, reads DTGVSQNPRHKITKRGQNVTFRCDPISEHNRLYWYRQTLGQGPEFLTYFQNEAQLEKSRLLSDRFSAERPKGSFSTLEIQRTEQGDSAMYLCASSFPGTANEQFFGPGTRLTVL.

The table lists this clonotype with many counts. The gene calls are TRBV7-9 and TRBJ1-6; 7 bases fit TRBD1. The CDR3 is 17 amino acids. J lost 10 bases, V lost 5 bases, and 17 bases had no gene match. The V gene's germline CDR1 is SEHNR and CDR2 FQNEAQ (reference sequence). The DNA for the CDR3 is TGTGCCAGCAGCCTGAGGGACAGCGCCCGACGAAGATCACCCCTCCACTTT. Amino acid sequence: CASSLRDSARRRSPLHF. The variable domain in full, with the rest retrieved from reference TRBV7-9 and TRBJ1-6, is DTGVSQNPRHKITKRGQNVTFRCDPISEHNRLYWYRQTLGQGPEFLTYFQNEAQLEKSRLLSDRFSAERPKGSFSTLEIQRTEQGDSAMYLCASSLRDSARRRSPLHFGNGTRLTVT.

This chain joins TRBV9 and TRBJ2-5; perhaps TRBD2 as D (7 bases). CDR1 and CDR2 (germline): SGDLS, YYNGEE. The CDR3 is 17 amino acids. Trimming shortened V by 4 bases and J by 4 bases, and 23 bases separated the two germline ends. In DNA, the CDR3 is TGTGCCAGCAGCCCCCGTCGGCGGGGGCCGGGGGCAGAGACCCAGTACTTC. This gives the protein CASSPRRRGPGAETQYF.

This clonotype was seen only a few times. The chain links TRBV6-4 to TRBJ2-7; 9 bases agree with TRBD2. This CDR3 has 15 residues. The V and J ends lost 0 bases and 5 bases, in that order; junction bases with no gene match: 5. Looked up from germline, CDR1 is MRHNA and CDR2 is SNTAGT. CDR3 sequence (DNA): TGTGCCAGCAGTGACTCAGGGACTAGCAACCACGAGCAGTACTTC. Amino acids: CASSDSGTSNHEQYF.

The rearrangement links TRBV6-2 or TRBV6-3 to TRBJ1-5; 9 bases fit TRBD1. After removal of 2 bases from V and 2 bases from J, the junction contained 7 bases not matched to a gene. CDR3 length equals 17 residues. Germline-derived CDR1 and CDR2 are MNHEY and SVGEGT. The CDR3 DNA reads as TGTGCCAGCAGTTACGGGACAGGGTACCGCGGCAATCAGCCCCAGCATTTT. The encoded protein is CASSYGTGYRGNQPQHF.

The sample holds many counts of this clonotype. This chain uses TRBV7-2 with TRBJ1-6; D gene unclear. This CDR3 spans 13 amino acids. Germline CDR1 reads SGHTA; CDR2 reads FQGNSA. The V and J ends lost 4 bases and 6 bases respectively, with 7 bases between them. The CDR3 DNA is TGTGCCAGCAGCTCCGTTGGTAATTCACCCCTCCACTTT. It translates to CASSSVGNSPLHF.